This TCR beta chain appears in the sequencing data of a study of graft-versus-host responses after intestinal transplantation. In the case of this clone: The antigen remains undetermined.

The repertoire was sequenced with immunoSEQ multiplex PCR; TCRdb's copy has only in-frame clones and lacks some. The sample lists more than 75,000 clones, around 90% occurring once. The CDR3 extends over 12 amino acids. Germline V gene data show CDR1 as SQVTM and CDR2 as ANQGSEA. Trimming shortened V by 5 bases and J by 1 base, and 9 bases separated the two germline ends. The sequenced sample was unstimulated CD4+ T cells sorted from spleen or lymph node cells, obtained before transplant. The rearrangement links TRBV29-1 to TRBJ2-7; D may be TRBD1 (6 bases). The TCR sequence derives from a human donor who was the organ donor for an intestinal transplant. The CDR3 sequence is CSVSGQSYEQYF. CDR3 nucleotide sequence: TGCAGCGTTTCTGGACAGTCCTACGAGCAGTACTTC.